Below are 29 T cell receptor beta chains sequenced from a single sample in a study of cytomegalovirus exposure and HLA in healthy donors. Primers for the PCR totalled 60 Vbeta and 13 Jbeta. Only in-frame clones appear in the TCRdb table, and some are missing; sequencing was by immunoSEQ multiplex PCR. The data contain 100,000 to 120,000 clones, about four fifths of them seen just once; the ten biggest clones take up about 2.7%. The sample taken for sequencing was PBMCs. These receptors were taken from a young woman in good health and CMV-seronegative.

This clone was found once. This chain uses TRBV7-6 with TRBJ1-5, with TRBD1 as a possible D gene (5 bases). CDR1 and CDR2 (germline): SGHVS, FNYEAQ. The CDR3 is made up of 15 amino acids. Trimming stripped 1 base from V and 2 bases from J, with 9 bases between. For the CDR3, the DNA is TGTGCCAGCAGCTTAGTGGCGGGGGGCAATCAGCCCCAGCATTTT. This encodes CASSLVAGGNQPQHF.

The chain uses TRBV10-3 and TRBJ2-5, with 14 bases aligning to TRBD2. The length of the CDR3 is 14 residues. Germline CDR1 is ENHRY and CDR2 is SYGVKD. Unmatched junction bases numbered 4, after V lost 8 bases and J lost 5 bases. The CDR3 nucleotides read TGTGCCATCGGGCGACTAGCGGGGGGGGAGACCCAGTACTTC. It specifies CAIGRLAGGETQYF.

The chain combines TRBV7-9 with TRBJ2-7, with TRBD1 identical over 12 bases. The junction had 7 bases not matched to a gene; V was cut back by 5 bases and J by 5 bases. CDR3 length equals 15 residues. Germline CDR1 SEHNR, CDR2 FQNEAQ (reference sequence). This chain's CDR3 is CASSLSGTGGHEQYF. The DNA of the CDR3 is TGTGCCAGCAGCCTATCCGGGACAGGGGGCCACGAGCAGTACTTC.

The J gene is TRBJ2-7, the V gene TRBV28; TRBD2 agrees at 8 bases. V was pared by 4 bases and J by 2 bases, with 7 bases of the junction left unmatched. The CDR3 is 15 residues long. Per germline, CDR1 MDHEN and CDR2 SYDVKM. CDR3: CASSSRLASTYEQYF. In DNA, the CDR3 is TGTGCCAGCAGTTCCCGACTAGCGTCTACCTACGAGCAGTACTTC.

For the CDR3, the DNA is TGTGCCAGCAGACGTAGCGGGGGGGGAGAGACCCAGTACTTC. Translating gives CASRRSGGGETQYF. The chain recombines TRBV7-2 with TRBJ2-5; 11 bases line up with TRBD2. CDR3 size: 14 residues. Per germline, CDR1 SGHTA and CDR2 FQGNSA. Trimming took 6 bases from V and 4 from J; bases not matched to a gene: 4.

This chain joins TRBV28 and TRBJ1-4; possibly TRBD1 for D (6 bases). CDR1 MDHEN and CDR2 SYDVKM come from the germline V gene. V dropped 6 bases and J dropped 8 bases, with 10 bases sitting between them. CDR3 length: 12 amino acids. In DNA, the CDR3 is TGTGCCAGCAGACAGGGTGGCGAAAAACTGTTTTTT. This translates into CASRQGGEKLFF.

The genes are TRBV11-2 and TRBJ1-2; D is uncertain. This CDR3 is built from 12 residues. Trimming cost V 1 base and J 10 bases, with 10 bases left between them. Germline V CDR1 and CDR2: SGHAT, FQNNGV. The CDR3 region is CASSLVRSDYTF. The CDR3 region has the DNA TGTGCCAGCAGCTTAGTACGGAGTGACTACACCTTC.

The chain employs TRBV6-5 and TRBJ1-2, with a tentative D call TRBD1 (5 bases). The V gene's germline CDR1 is MNHEY and CDR2 SVGAGI. V was trimmed by 6 bases and J by 8 bases, leaving 16 bases between them. This CDR3 is 13 amino acids long. CDR3 nucleotides: TGTGCCAGCAGGTCGGACGGGGGGAGAGGCTACACCTTC. Translated, it gives CASRSDGGRGYTF.

The chain is built from TRBV25-1 and TRBJ1-1, with D possibly matching TRBD1 (6 bases). The V gene's germline CDR1 is MGHDK and CDR2 SYGVNS. Trimming shortened V by 6 bases and J by 6 bases, and 14 bases separated the two germline ends. The CDR3 has 13 residues. The CDR3 region has the DNA TGTGCCAGCAGGGCAACAGGGATCTCTGAAGCTTTCTTT. Protein: CASRATGISEAFF.

The chain links TRBV4-3 to TRBJ2-5, with D perhaps TRBD2 (5 bases). V was clipped by 0 bases and J by 3 bases, with 8 bases between them. The CDR3 runs 14 residues. Germline V gives CDR1 LGHNA, CDR2 YSLEER. The chain's CDR3 is CASSQETIKETQYF. The DNA of the CDR3 is TGCGCCAGCAGCCAAGAGACTATAAAAGAGACCCAGTACTTC.

The chain joins TRBV4-1 to TRBJ1-1; D gene unclear. Trimming cost V 4 bases and J 3 bases, with 12 bases left between them. CDR1 is MGHRA, CDR2 YSYEKL, per germline. CDR3 length: 14 residues. CDR3 sequence (DNA): TGCGCCAGCAGCCCCCGTGCAGGCGACACTGAAGCTTTCTTT. Protein sequence: CASSPRAGDTEAFF.

Of note for this clone: Other DNA sequences in the sample encode the same CDR3. This chain connects TRBV7-9 to TRBJ1-5; 7 bases match TRBD1. The CDR3 extends over 14 amino acids. V lost 4 bases to trimming and J lost 4 bases; unmatched junction nucleotides: 4. CDR1 is SEHNR, CDR2 FQNEAQ, per germline (reference sequence). CDR3 bases: TGTGCCAGCAGCTCACAGGGGACGAATCAGCCCCAGCATTTT. Translation gives CASSSQGTNQPQHF.

V gene TRBV18 combines with J gene TRBJ2-5; 10 bases map to TRBD1. V lost 3 bases and J lost 4; bases outside the gene matches: 8. The CDR3 consists of 16 residues. The germline gives CDR1 KGHSH, CDR2 LQKENI. In nucleotides, the CDR3 is TGTGCCAGCTCACCTCGGGGACAGGGGTTTGTAGAGACCCAGTACTTC. The encoded protein is CASSPRGQGFVETQYF. Full variable domain (missing parts from reference TRBV18 and TRBJ2-5): NAGVMQNPRHLVRRRGQEARLRCSPMKGHSHVYWYRQLPEEGLKFMVYLQKENIIDESGMPKERFSAEFPKEGPSILRIQQVVRGDSAAYFCASSPRGQGFVETQYFGPGTRLLVL.

This clone was picked up one time. V is TRBV5-1 and J is TRBJ1-1; D is perhaps TRBD1 (6 bases). V was trimmed by 0 bases and J by 0 bases, leaving 6 bases between them. The CDR3 covers 14 residues. Germline-derived CDR1 and CDR2 are SGHRS and YFSETQ. In DNA, the CDR3 is TGCGCCAGCAGCTTGGGACAGGTGAACACTGAAGCTTTCTTT. Translation gives CASSLGQVNTEAFF.

The chain is built from TRBV29-1 and TRBJ2-5, with 10 bases fitting TRBD2. The J call may be wrong; the DNA end is better matched by TRBJ2-7. Germline values: CDR1 SQVTM, CDR2 ANQGSEA. CDR3 length: 13 amino acids. Here the CDR3 reads CSASGLANYEQYF. In DNA, the CDR3 is TGCAGCGCTTCGGGACTAGCGAACTACGAGCAGTACTTC.

The chain combines TRBV5-6 with TRBJ1-1; no reliable D call. V lost 5 bases and J lost 9, with 11 bases in between. There are 11 residues in the CDR3. Germline CDR1 SGHDT, CDR2 YYEEEE. CDR3 sequence reads: CASSYGRKAFF. The CDR3 region has the DNA TGTGCCAGCAGTTACGGTCGCAAAGCTTTCTTT.

This clone has just a few counts. This sequence joins TRBV19 and TRBJ1-5; perhaps TRBD1 as D (5 bases). Looked up from germline, CDR1 is LNHDA and CDR2 is SQIVND (reference sequence). This CDR3 has 13 residues. V was shortened by 8 bases and J by 4 bases, with 12 bases between the two germline ends. The CDR3 bases are TGTGCCAGTCGCCTCGGGGGAAATCAGCCCCAGCATTTT. Amino acid sequence: CASRLGGNQPQHF. Full variable domain (remainder filled in from reference TRBV19 and TRBJ1-5): DGGITQSPKYLFRKEGQNVTLSCEQNLNHDAMYWYRQDPGQGLRLIYYSQIVNDFQKGDIAEGYSVSREKKESFPLTVTSAQKNPTAFYLCASRLGGNQPQHFGDGTRLSIL.

The genes are TRBV30 and TRBJ1-3; possibly TRBD1 for D (6 bases). CDR3 length equals 14 residues. V lost 7 bases to trimming and J lost 1 base, with 14 bases between them. The germline CDR1 and CDR2 sequences are GTSNPN and SVGIG (reference sequence). Here the CDR3 DNA reads TGTGCCTTACCAAAAGGGGGTTCTGGAAACACCATATATTTT. It is translated as CALPKGGSGNTIYF.

The chain uses TRBV9 and TRBJ2-2; the match to TRBD1 covers 7 bases. The CDR3 runs to 14 residues. Germline values: CDR1 SGDLS, CDR2 YYNGEE. Trimming took 0 bases from V and 6 from J; bases not matched to a gene: 2. As DNA, the CDR3 is TGTGCCAGCAGCGTAGTGACAGGGCCCGGGGAGCTGTTTTTT. Translation gives CASSVVTGPGELFF.

The chain combines TRBV19 with TRBJ1-6; D unclear. Germline values: CDR1 LNHDA, CDR2 SQIVND (reference sequence). Trimming cost V 7 bases and J 6 bases, with 10 bases left between them. The CDR3 consists of 13 residues. The CDR3 nucleotides read TGTGCCAGTATCGCAGGCCCTAATTCACCCCTCCACTTT. Protein sequence: CASIAGPNSPLHF.

For the CDR3, the DNA is TGTGCCAGCAGCCAAAGGGGGGGCTCCTACAATGAGCAGTTCTTC. Protein sequence: CASSQRGGSYNEQFF. This rearrangement joins TRBV14 to TRBJ2-1, with a weak D call TRBD2 (7 bases). Per germline, CDR1 SGHDN and CDR2 FVKESK. This CDR3 comprises 15 residues. The V and J ends lost 2 bases and 0 bases respectively, with 8 bases between them.

The V gene is TRBV11-2, the J gene TRBJ2-7, with D perhaps matching TRBD1 (6 bases). The ends were cut back, 5 bases at V and 4 bases at J, with 12 bases in the middle. CDR1 is SGHAT, CDR2 FQNNGV, per germline. The CDR3 contains 13 residues. The CDR3 spells CASSQGLVYEQYV. The CDR3 DNA follows: TGTGCCAGCAGCCAGGGGCTAGTTTACGAGCAGTACGTC.

The chain has TRBV5-4 and TRBJ1-1; tentatively, D is TRBD1 (5 bases). Trimming stripped 0 bases from V and 8 bases from J, with 20 bases between. Germline lookup yields CDR1 SGHNT and CDR2 YYREEE (reference sequence). This CDR3 is built from 16 residues. The CDR3 DNA sequence: TGTGCCAGCAGCTTGGGCCCCAGCAGGGCCCCCGTAGAAGCTTTCTTT. It translates to CASSLGPSRAPVEAFF. Looking up the rest from reference TRBV5-4 and TRBJ1-1 gives the full variable domain: ETGVTQSPTHLIKTRGQQVTLRCSSQSGHNTVSWYQQALGQGPQFIFQYYREEENGRGNFPPRFSGLQFPNYSSELNVNALELDDSALYLCASSLGPSRAPVEAFFGQGTRLTVV.

This clone occurred a few times. The gene calls are TRBV28 and TRBJ2-7; 8 nucleotides agree with TRBD1. Germline CDR1 MDHEN, CDR2 SYDVKM. Unmatched junction bases numbered 9, after V lost 9 bases and J lost 2 bases. This CDR3 has 14 residues. The CDR3 DNA follows: TGTGCCAGTAACCCTTCGGGACAGGCCTACGAGCAGTACTTC. The encoded protein is CASNPSGQAYEQYF.

V is TRBV5-1 and J is TRBJ2-1, with D perhaps matching TRBD2 (5 bases). The CDR3 is made up of 15 amino acids. The V and J ends lost 1 base and 5 bases respectively, with 13 bases between them. From germline, CDR1 is SGHRS and CDR2 YFSETQ. CDR3 residues: CASSLIRESHNEQFF. CDR3 nucleotides: TGCGCCAGCAGCTTGATCCGGGAATCGCACAATGAGCAGTTCTTC.

This rearrangement joins TRBV7-9 to TRBJ1-6; 11 bases line up with TRBD1. The CDR3 extends over 15 amino acids. Germline V gene data show CDR1 as SEHNR and CDR2 as FQNEAQ (reference sequence). Trimming removed 5 bases from V and 7 bases from J; junction bases left unmatched: 4. Here the CDR3 reads CASSMDRGRNSPLHF. DNA for the CDR3: TGTGCCAGCAGCATGGACAGGGGGCGAAATTCACCCCTCCACTTT.

For this clone: A junction boundary mismatches the germline segment, possibly from a read error. Other DNA sequences in this specimen translate into the identical CDR3. J is TRBJ2-7 and V is TRBV6-5, with D possibly being TRBD2 (5 bases). CDR1 is MNHEY and CDR2 is SVGAGI in the germline V gene. The CDR3 consists of 11 residues. CDR3 residues: CASSTKGVQYF. In DNA, the CDR3 is TGCGCCAGCAGTACGAAGGGAGTGCAGTACTTC.

J is TRBJ1-2 and V is TRBV11-3; the match to TRBD1 covers 7 bases. J was trimmed by 3 bases and V by 2 bases; bases with no gene match: 9. The CDR3 is 16 residues long. CDR1 SGHNT and CDR2 YENEEA come from the germline V gene. CDR3 sequence reads: CASSLSPGQEYYGYTF. The CDR3 bases are TGTGCCAGCAGCTTAAGCCCAGGACAGGAATACTATGGCTACACCTTC.

The V call is TRBV27, the J call TRBJ1-1; D not certain. V was shortened by 0 bases and J by 4 bases, with 12 bases between the two germline ends. Germline V gene lookup returns CDR1 MNHEY and CDR2 SMNVEV (reference sequence). The CDR3 contains 15 residues. DNA for the CDR3: TGTGCCAGCAGTTTATCGGGAGGAGGTACCACTGAAGCTTTCTTT. Its translation: CASSLSGGGTTEAFF.